This TCR beta chain was profiled in a study of shared clonotypes between healthy human individuals. In the study overall: CD4 naive and memory got three plates each, CD8 naive two, CD8 memory one.

Germline V gene lookup returns CDR1 GTSNPN and CDR2 SVGIG (reference sequence). The CDR3 has 17 amino acids. Trimming pared 4 bases from V and 4 bases from J, leaving 24 bases between. Around 220 ng DNA, tens of thousands of T cell genomes, went into each sorted-subset replicate PCR. Some clones are missing from TCRdb's copy, which holds only in-frame ones; the method was immunoSEQ multiplex PCR. The repertoire has about 2.1 million clones, around 93% of them found once; the top ten carry under 2%. Terminally differentiated effector memory CD45RA+ cells were excluded from the naive CD8 cells, which were CD45RO-negative and positively selected for CCR7.

This sequence joins TRBV30 and TRBJ2-3; D could derive from TRBD1 or TRBD2 (5 bases each). Sequences were obtained from naive CD8+ T cells from PBMCs. This clonotype originated in a young man in good health. Some clones in this sample may be carry-over from other donors' samples. Written as DNA, the CDR3 is TGTGCCTGGAATCACAAGAGGGGACGGAGGATGGCAGATACGCAGTATTTT. Translation: CAWNHKRGRRMADTQYF.